The TCR beta chain under discussion was sequenced for a study of T cells in Graves' hyperthyroidism and ophthalmopathy. Amplification targeted TCR beta CDR3 regions from RNA transcripts. When the TCR CDR3 underwent first-round RT-PCR, the HTBI primer set was used. TCRdb recomputed calls from the multiplex PCR reads with MiXCR, one row per CDR3 protein. The table records some 350,000 distinct CDR3 sequences, nearly 15% of them present only once. Diagnosis relied on clinical symptoms, serum thyroxine and TRAb, thyroid ultrasound and orbital computed tomography. Using 9.5 to 10 ml of fresh peripheral blood, PBMCs were prepared. This clonotype was observed at least ten times. The antigen remains undetermined. Trimming left V 3 bases short and J 2 bases short, with 13 bases between. The CDR3 has 16 amino acids. Germline V gene data show CDR1 as MNHEY and CDR2 as SMNVEV (reference sequence). General study results and limits: Blood also held most thyroid clonotypes expanded beyond 0.001. A model of 13 V-J pairs discriminated ophthalmopathy from stable hyperthyroidism.

The material sequenced was blood. This sequence originates from a woman aged 55-75 years with Graves' ophthalmopathy. The chain joins TRBV27 to TRBJ2-2, with D possibly being TRBD2 (6 bases). This CDR3 is CASSLEGPNNTGELFF. The CDR3 nucleotides read TGTGCCAGCAGTTTGGAGGGCCCGAATAACACCGGGGAGCTGTTTTTT.